One and the same sample provided the 17 T cell receptor beta chains below, sequenced in a study of blood T cell repertoires in COVID-19. Libraries were prepared by immunoSEQ multiplex PCR; TCRdb keeps only in-frame clonotypes and omits some of them. Of more than 200,000 clones in the sample, roughly 84% were seen once. The sequenced sample consisted of PBMCs or T cells enriched from blood (not recorded which). The receptors were gathered from a man younger than 45 in a cohort exposed to, infected with or recovered from COVID-19 (not recorded which).

V and J are TRBV7-9 and TRBJ2-7; D unresolved. In germline, CDR1 is SEHNR, CDR2 FQNEAQ (reference sequence). The CDR3 runs 15 residues. Trimming removed 5 bases from V and 0 bases from J, with 14 bases in between. In nucleotides, the CDR3 is TGTGCCAGCAGCCTGGGCCTCTCGAGCTCCTACGAGCAGTACTTC. This gives the protein CASSLGLSSSYEQYF. The full variable domain, with the rest looked up from reference TRBV7-9 and TRBJ2-7, is DTGVSQNPRHKITKRGQNVTFRCDPISEHNRLYWYRQTLGQGPEFLTYFQNEAQLEKSRLLSDRFSAERPKGSFSTLEIQRTEQGDSAMYLCASSLGLSSSYEQYFGPGTRLTVT.

The chain employs TRBV20-1 and TRBJ2-7; possibly TRBD1 for D (7 bases). CDR3 length: 11 amino acids. In germline, CDR1 is DFQATT, CDR2 SNEGSKA (reference sequence). The CDR3 is CSHQGGYEQYF. The CDR3 nucleotides are TGCAGCCACCAGGGGGGATACGAGCAGTACTTC.

The rearrangement links TRBV15 to TRBJ2-5; D unresolved. V shed 0 bases and J shed 1 base, with 9 bases lying between them. This CDR3 spans 15 amino acids. Germline V gene data show CDR1 as LNHNV and CDR2 as YYDKDF (reference sequence). For the CDR3, the DNA is TGTGCCACCAGCAGAGATCCGAGCTTCCAAGAGACCCAGTACTTC. It codes for CATSRDPSFQETQYF.

The J gene is TRBJ2-2, the V gene TRBV28; TRBD2 agrees at 10 bases. The CDR3 runs 15 residues. After removal of 8 bases from V and 5 bases from J, the junction contained 8 bases not matched to a gene. The germline CDR1 and CDR2 sequences are MDHEN and SYDVKM. CDR3 residues: CASASAGGKTGELFF. In nucleotides, the CDR3 is TGTGCCAGCGCTTCAGCGGGAGGGAAAACCGGGGAGCTGTTTTTT.

The chain combines TRBV10-2 with TRBJ2-3, with a weak D call TRBD1 (6 bases). There are 16 residues in the CDR3. Trimming took off 5 bases at V and 0 bases at J, with 15 bases between the two ends. Germline CDR1 WSHSY, CDR2 SAAADI. CDR3 protein: CASSILQGTSTDTQYF. CDR3 sequence (DNA): TGCGCCAGCAGTATCCTACAGGGCACTAGCACAGATACGCAGTATTTT.

The chain uses TRBV24-1 and TRBJ1-2, with a weak D call TRBD1 (5 bases). Germline CDR1 is KGHDR and CDR2 is SFDVKD. V lost 9 bases and J 10 bases, leaving 26 bases between the germline ends. The CDR3 runs to 15 residues. For the CDR3, the DNA is TGTGCCACCGCGCGCTCCTATTCGGGGACTATGGACTACACCTTC. Translation gives CATARSYSGTMDYTF.

This chain joins TRBV7-9 and TRBJ2-1; the match to TRBD2 covers 8 bases. CDR3 length equals 14 residues. J lost 9 bases, V lost 4 bases, and 8 bases had no gene match. CDR1 and CDR2 (germline): SEHNR, FQNEAQ (reference sequence). The CDR3 protein is CASSSHSGTGEQFF. In DNA form, the CDR3 reads TGTGCCAGCAGCTCTCATAGCGGGACGGGTGAGCAGTTCTTC.

The rearrangement uses TRBV20-1 and TRBJ2-7; D is perhaps TRBD2 (6 bases). Germline loops: CDR1 DFQATT, CDR2 SNEGSKA (reference sequence). Trimming took 3 bases from V and 0 from J, leaving 12 bases between them. The CDR3 spans 14 residues. This CDR3 is CSASLAAPSYEQYF. The CDR3 nucleotides read TGCAGTGCTAGTTTAGCGGCTCCCTCCTACGAGCAGTACTTC.

This rearrangement joins TRBV11-3 to TRBJ2-1; D is ambiguous. Deletions cut 4 bases from V and 7 bases from J, with 20 bases between. The CDR3 is 16 amino acids. Per the germline V gene, CDR1 is SGHNT and CDR2 is YENEEA. The CDR3 sequence is CASSSSRSPPLNEQFF. CDR3 nucleotides: TGTGCCAGCAGCTCCTCCCGTTCCCCCCCACTAAATGAGCAGTTCTTC.

This chain links TRBV7-2 with TRBJ1-6; TRBD1 matches 7 bases. After removal of 5 bases from V and 8 bases from J, the junction contained 9 bases not matched to a gene. Germline V gene lookup returns CDR1 SGHTA and CDR2 FQGNSA. This CDR3 is 15 amino acids long. The CDR3 protein is CASSRTTGNDSPLHF. The CDR3 nucleotides read TGTGCCAGCAGCCGTACGACAGGGAACGATTCACCCCTCCACTTT. The full variable domain, its missing parts supplied by reference TRBV7-2 and TRBJ1-6, is GAGVSQSPSNKVTEKGKDVELRCDPISGHTALYWYRQSLGQGLEFLIYFQGNSAPDKSGLPSDRFSAERTGGSVSTLTIQRTQQEDSAVYLCASSRTTGNDSPLHFGNGTRLTVT.

V usage is TRBV28 and J usage is TRBJ1-1; 8 bases are shared with TRBD1. This CDR3 contains 15 residues. V shed 8 bases, J shed 0 bases, and the junction held 8 bases outside the gene matches. Germline-derived CDR1 and CDR2 are MDHEN and SYDVKM. DNA for the CDR3: TGTGCCAGCGCCCCTAGGGACAGGTTGAACACTGAAGCTTTCTTT. It is translated as CASAPRDRLNTEAFF.

This clone was seen a single time. The J gene is TRBJ2-4, the V gene TRBV28; the match to TRBD2 covers 8 bases. Germline assignment: CDR1 MDHEN and CDR2 SYDVKM. After removal of 4 bases from V and 0 bases from J, the junction contained 5 bases not matched to a gene. CDR3 length: 16 amino acids. This chain's CDR3 is CASSWFSGTAKNIQYF. CDR3 sequence (DNA): TGTGCCAGCAGTTGGTTTAGCGGGACAGCCAAAAACATTCAGTACTTC.

This chain uses TRBV7-2 with TRBJ2-1; 13 bases are a match to TRBD2. The junction had 4 bases not matched to a gene; V was cut back by 6 bases and J by 8 bases. Looked up from germline, CDR1 is SGHTA and CDR2 is FQGNSA. This CDR3 is 14 amino acids long. CDR3 bases: TGTGCCAGCAGAGGACTAGCGGGAGACCATGAGCAGTTCTTC. Amino acid sequence: CASRGLAGDHEQFF.

This clone came up once. The chain employs TRBV5-1 and TRBJ2-1; 7 bases align to TRBD1. The CDR3 has 15 residues. Germline assignment: CDR1 SGHRS and CDR2 YFSETQ. Trimming took 4 bases from V and 0 from J; bases not matched to a gene: 4. The CDR3 coding sequence is TGCGCCAGCAGCCCGGGACAGTCCTCCTACAATGAGCAGTTCTTC. It yields the protein CASSPGQSSYNEQFF.

This clone was detected a few times. The chain recombines TRBV3-1 (or the pseudogene TRBV3-2) with TRBJ1-2; tentative D call: TRBD1 (5 bases). Germline loops: CDR1 LGHDT, CDR2 YNNKEL (reference sequence). This CDR3 is built from 15 residues. With 0 bases removed from V and 4 bases from J, the gap between germline ends came to 12 bases. The CDR3 sequence: CASSQEGRGVYGYTF. The CDR3 DNA reads as TGTGCCAGCAGCCAAGAAGGCCGGGGGGTCTATGGCTACACCTTC.

The sample holds one count of this clone. The genes are TRBV3-1 (or the pseudogene TRBV3-2) and TRBJ1-5, with TRBD1 as a possible D gene (5 bases). The CDR3 is 14 residues long. The V gene's germline CDR1 is LGHDT and CDR2 YNNKEL (reference sequence). The ends were cut back, 4 bases at V and 6 bases at J, with 13 bases in the middle. CDR3 DNA sequence: TGTGCCAGCAGCCTGAGACAGACGGGTCAGCCCCAGCATTTT. This codes for CASSLRQTGQPQHF.

The V and J genes are TRBV6-5 and TRBJ1-1; TRBD1 aligns across 11 bases. This CDR3 contains 15 residues. V lost 5 bases to trimming and J lost 6 bases; unmatched junction nucleotides: 8. Germline V gene sequence: CDR1 MNHEY, CDR2 SVGAGI. The DNA of the CDR3 is TGTGCCAGCAGTACGAGGACAGGGGGCATCGCTGAAGCTTTCTTT. It encodes CASSTRTGGIAEAFF.